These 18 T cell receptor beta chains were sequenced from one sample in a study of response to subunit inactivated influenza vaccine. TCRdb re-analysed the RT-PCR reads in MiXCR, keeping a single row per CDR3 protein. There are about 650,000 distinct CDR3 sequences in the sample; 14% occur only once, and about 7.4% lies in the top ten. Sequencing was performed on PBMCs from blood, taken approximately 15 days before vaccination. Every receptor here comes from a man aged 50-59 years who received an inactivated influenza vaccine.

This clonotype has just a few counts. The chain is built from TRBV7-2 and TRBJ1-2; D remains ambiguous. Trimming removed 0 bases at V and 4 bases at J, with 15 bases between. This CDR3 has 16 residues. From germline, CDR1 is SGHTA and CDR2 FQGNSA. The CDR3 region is CASSLAGSTPVYGYTF. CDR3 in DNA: TGTGCCAGCAGCTTAGCGGGGTCGACACCCGTCTATGGCTACACCTTC.

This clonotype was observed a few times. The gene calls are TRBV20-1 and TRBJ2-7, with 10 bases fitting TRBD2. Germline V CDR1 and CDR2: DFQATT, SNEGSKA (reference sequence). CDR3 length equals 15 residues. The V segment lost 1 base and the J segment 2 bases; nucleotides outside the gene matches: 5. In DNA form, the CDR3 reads TGCAGTGCTAGAGGGGTAGCGGGAGGCACCTACGAGCAGTACTTC. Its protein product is CSARGVAGGTYEQYF.

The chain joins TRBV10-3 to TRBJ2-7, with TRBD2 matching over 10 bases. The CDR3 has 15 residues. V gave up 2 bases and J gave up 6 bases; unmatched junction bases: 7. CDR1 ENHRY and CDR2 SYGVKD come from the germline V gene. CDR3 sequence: CAISEEREGLTEQYF. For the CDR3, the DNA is TGTGCCATCAGTGAGGAGCGGGAGGGCCTAACCGAGCAGTACTTC.

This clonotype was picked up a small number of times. The CDR3 protein is CASSFPTSGRAEAKNIQYF. The DNA of the CDR3 is TGTGCCAGCAGTTTCCCAACTAGCGGGAGGGCCGAAGCCAAAAACATTCAGTACTTC. The V call is TRBV28, the J call TRBJ2-4; 13 nucleotides match TRBD2. The CDR3 has 19 residues. J lost 0 bases, V lost 3 bases, and 8 bases had no gene match. Germline V lookup: CDR1 MDHEN, CDR2 SYDVKM.

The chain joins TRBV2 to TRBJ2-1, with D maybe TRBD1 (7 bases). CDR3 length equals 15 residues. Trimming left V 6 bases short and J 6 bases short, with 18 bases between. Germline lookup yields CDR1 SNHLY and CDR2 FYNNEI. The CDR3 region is CASSPRGTASNEQFF. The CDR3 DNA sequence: TGTGCCAGCAGCCCCCGCGGGACAGCCAGCAATGAGCAGTTCTTC.

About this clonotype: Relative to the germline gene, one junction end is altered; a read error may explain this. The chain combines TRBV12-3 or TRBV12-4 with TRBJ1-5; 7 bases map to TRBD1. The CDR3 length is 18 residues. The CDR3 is CARSSTGALGRGSQPQHF. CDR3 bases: TGTGCCAGAAGTTCCACAGGGGCTCTAGGTAGGGGTAGTCAGCCCCAGCATTTT.

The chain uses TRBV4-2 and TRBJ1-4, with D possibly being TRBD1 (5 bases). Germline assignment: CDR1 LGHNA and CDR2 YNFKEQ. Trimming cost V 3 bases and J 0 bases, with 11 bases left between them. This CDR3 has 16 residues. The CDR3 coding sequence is TGTGCCAGCAGCCACGACACGACAGCAACTAATGAAAAACTGTTTTTT. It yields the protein CASSHDTTATNEKLFF.

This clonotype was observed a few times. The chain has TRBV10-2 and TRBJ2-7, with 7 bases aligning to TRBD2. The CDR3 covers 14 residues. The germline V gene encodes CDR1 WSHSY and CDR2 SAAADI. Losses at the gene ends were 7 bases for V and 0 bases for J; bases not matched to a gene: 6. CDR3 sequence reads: CASKAGLTSYEQYF. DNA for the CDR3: TGCGCCAGCAAAGCGGGACTAACCTCCTACGAGCAGTACTTC.

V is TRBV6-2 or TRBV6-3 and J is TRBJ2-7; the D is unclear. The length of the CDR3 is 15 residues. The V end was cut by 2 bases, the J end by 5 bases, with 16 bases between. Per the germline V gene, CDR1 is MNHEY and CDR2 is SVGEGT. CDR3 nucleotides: TGTGCCAGCAGTTACGAGAACTCGCCCGCCAACGAGCAGTACTTC. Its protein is CASSYENSPANEQYF.

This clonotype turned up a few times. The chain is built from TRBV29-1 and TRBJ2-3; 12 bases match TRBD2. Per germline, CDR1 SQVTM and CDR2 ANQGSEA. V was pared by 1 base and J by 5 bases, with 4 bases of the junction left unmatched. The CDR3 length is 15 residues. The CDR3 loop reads CSVEASGRAIDTQYF. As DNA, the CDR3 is TGCAGCGTTGAAGCTAGCGGGAGGGCCATAGATACGCAGTATTTT.

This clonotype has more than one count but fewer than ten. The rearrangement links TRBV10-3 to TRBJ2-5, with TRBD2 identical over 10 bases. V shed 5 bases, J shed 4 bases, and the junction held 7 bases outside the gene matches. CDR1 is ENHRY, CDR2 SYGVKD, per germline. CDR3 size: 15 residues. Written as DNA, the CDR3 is TGTGCCATCAGTTCCCCAGCGGGGGGGCCAGAGACCCAGTACTTC. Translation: CAISSPAGGPETQYF.

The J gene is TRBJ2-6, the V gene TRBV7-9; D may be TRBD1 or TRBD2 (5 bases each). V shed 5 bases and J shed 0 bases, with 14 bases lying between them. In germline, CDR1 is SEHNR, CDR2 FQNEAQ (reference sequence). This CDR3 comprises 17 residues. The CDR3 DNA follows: TGTGCCAGCAGCCACTCCCGGGACCTCTCTGGGGCCAACGTCCTGACTTTC. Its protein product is CASSHSRDLSGANVLTF.

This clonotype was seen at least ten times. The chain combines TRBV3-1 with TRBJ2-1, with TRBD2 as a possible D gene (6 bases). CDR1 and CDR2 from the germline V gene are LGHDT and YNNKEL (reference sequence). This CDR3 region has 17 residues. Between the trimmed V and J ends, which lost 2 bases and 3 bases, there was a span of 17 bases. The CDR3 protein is CASSQWDLRSIYNEQFF. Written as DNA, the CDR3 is TGTGCCAGCAGCCAATGGGACTTGAGGTCGATCTACAATGAGCAGTTCTTC.

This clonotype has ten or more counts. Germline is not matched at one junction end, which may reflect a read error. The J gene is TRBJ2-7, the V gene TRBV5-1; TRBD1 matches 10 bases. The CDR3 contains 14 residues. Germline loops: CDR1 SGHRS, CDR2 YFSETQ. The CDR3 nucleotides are TGTGCCAGCAGCTCCGGGACAGGGGCCTACGAGCAGTACTTC. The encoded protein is CASSSGTGAYEQYF.

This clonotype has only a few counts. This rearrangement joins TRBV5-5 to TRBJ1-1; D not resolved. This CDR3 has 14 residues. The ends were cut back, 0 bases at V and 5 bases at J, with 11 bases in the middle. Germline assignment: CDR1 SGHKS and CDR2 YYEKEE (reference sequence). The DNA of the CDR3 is TGTGCCAGCAGCTTGGGTCAGGAGCGAACTGAAGCTTTCTTT. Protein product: CASSLGQERTEAFF.

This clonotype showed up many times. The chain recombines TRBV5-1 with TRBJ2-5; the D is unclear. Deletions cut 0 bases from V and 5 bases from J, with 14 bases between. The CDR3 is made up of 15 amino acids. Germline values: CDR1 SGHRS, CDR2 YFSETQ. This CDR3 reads CASSLEDPMRETQYF. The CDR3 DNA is TGCGCCAGCAGCTTGGAGGACCCCATGAGGGAGACCCAGTACTTC.

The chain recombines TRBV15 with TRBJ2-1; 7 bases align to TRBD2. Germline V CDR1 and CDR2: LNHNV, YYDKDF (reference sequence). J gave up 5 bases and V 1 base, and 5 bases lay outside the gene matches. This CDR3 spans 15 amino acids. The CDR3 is CATSRVAGVDNEQFF. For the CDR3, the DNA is TGTGCCACCAGCAGAGTTGCGGGAGTTGACAATGAGCAGTTCTTC.

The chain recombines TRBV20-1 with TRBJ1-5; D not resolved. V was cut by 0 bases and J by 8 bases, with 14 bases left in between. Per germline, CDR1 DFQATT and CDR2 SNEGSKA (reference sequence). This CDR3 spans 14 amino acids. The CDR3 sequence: CSARDLTGGKPQHF. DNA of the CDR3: TGCAGTGCTAGAGACCTTACGGGAGGGAAGCCCCAGCATTTT.